This T cell receptor (beta chain) emerged from a study of CD4 and CD8 cells across lung adenocarcinoma regions. TCRdb analysed the PCR reads with MiXCR anew, one entry per CDR3 protein. The sample lists about 4,900 distinct CDR3 sequences; roughly 56% were seen once. This clonotype was counted a few times. Germline V gene sequence: CDR1 SGHTA, CDR2 FQGNSA. The CDR3 is 13 residues long. V dropped 2 bases and J dropped 1 base, with 5 bases sitting between them. The chain couples TRBV7-2 to TRBJ1-1; D gene ambiguous. This clonotype was sampled from a male donor with lung adenocarcinoma. The CD4 and CD8 labels of this study may be unreliable. Sequenced sample: CD4+ T cells from the center of a lung tumor. Here the CDR3 reads CASSLNRNTEAFF. CDR3 DNA: TGTGCCAGCAGCTTAAACAGGAACACTGAAGCTTTCTTT.